This paragraph reports one TCR beta chain. The antigen remains undetermined. These data are taken from a study of lymphopenia after photon versus proton radiotherapy. V dropped 8 bases and J dropped 4 bases, with 11 bases sitting between them. The CDR3 sequence is 13 residues long. Looked up from germline, CDR1 is WNHNN and CDR2 is SYGVQD (reference sequence). General study points: Proton therapy kept repertoires fairly stable, unlike photons, which gained effector/memory cells. Authors raise, but do not show, better survival with proton therapy. Oligoclonal CD8+ Temra expansion after nadir drove photon patients' diversity drop.

TCRdb keeps only in-frame clones here, not all; method: immunoSEQ multiplex PCR. The profile covers roughly 76,000 clones, with around 90% appearing a single time and roughly 2.3% taken by the ten largest. The chain uses TRBV10-1 and TRBJ1-4, with D maybe TRBD1 (5 bases). The TCR originated in a woman between 40 and 50 years old with cholangiocarcinoma. The sample in question was peripheral blood, obtained from a patient treated with photon-based radiotherapy. CDR3 nucleotide sequence: TGCGCCAGCCAAGACAGTAATAATGAAAAACTGTTTTTT. This sequence encodes CASQDSNNEKLFF.